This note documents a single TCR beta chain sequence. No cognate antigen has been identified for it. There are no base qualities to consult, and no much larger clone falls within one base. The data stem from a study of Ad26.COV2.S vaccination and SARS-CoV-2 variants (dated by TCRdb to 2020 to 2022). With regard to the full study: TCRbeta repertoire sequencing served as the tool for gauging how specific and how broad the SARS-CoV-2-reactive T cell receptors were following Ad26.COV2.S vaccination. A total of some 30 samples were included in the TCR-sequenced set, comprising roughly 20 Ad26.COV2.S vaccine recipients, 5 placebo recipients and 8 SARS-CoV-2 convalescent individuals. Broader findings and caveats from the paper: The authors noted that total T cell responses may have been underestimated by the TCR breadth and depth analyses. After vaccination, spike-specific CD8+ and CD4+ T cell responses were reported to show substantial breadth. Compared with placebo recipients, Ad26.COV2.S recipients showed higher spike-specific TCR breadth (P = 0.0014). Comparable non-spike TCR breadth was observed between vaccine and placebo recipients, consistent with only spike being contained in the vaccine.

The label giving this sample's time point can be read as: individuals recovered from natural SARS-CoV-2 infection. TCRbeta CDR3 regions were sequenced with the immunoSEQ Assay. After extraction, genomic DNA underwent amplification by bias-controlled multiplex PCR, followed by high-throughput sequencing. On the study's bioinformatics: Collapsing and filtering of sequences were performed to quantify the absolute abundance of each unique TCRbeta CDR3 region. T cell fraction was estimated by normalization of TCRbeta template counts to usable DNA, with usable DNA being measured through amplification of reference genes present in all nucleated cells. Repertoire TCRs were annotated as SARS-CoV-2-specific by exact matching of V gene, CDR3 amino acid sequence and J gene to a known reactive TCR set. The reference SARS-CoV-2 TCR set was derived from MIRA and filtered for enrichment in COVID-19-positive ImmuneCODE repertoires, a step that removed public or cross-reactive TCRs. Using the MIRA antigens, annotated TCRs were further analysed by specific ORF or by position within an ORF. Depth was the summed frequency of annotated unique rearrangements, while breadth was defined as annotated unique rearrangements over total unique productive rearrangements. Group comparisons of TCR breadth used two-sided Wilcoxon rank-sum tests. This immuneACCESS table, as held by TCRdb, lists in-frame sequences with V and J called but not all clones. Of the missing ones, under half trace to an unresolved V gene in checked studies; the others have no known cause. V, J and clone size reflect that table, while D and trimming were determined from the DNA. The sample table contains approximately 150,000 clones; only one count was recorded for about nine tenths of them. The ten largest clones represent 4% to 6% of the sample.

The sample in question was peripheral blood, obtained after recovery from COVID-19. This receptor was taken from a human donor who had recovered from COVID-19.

The CDR3: CASTQGGVLGSEAFF. The DNA is as follows: TGTGCCAGCACCCAAGGGGGGGTCTTAGGGTCTGAAGCTTTCTTT. The rearrangement combines TRBV7-9 with TRBJ1-1, and perhaps TRBD1 as D gene, on 6 matching bases. The CDR1 and CDR2 encoded by the germline V gene (reference sequence) are SEHNR and FQNEAQ. The CDR3 runs 15 amino acids, cysteine and phenylalanine included. The retained sequence is limited to the CDR3, 45 bases, with the frame set at the first base. V drops 7 bases and J drops 6 bases, leaving 21 bases in between.